The 25 T cell receptor beta chains below were found in one sample sequenced in a study of shared clonotypes between healthy human individuals. Naive CD8 cells were CD45RO-negative, positively selected for CCR7, excluding terminally differentiated effector memory CD45RA+ cells. Produced via immunoSEQ multiplex PCR; TCRdb's table is partial and in-frame only. The table shows about 2.1 million clones, with 93% occurring only once. Sequenced sample: naive CD8+ T cells from PBMCs. The receptor set was obtained from a man aged 18 to 30 in good health. Some clones in this sample may be carry-over from other donors' samples.

Worth noting for this clone: The same CDR3 also results from other DNA sequences found in this sample. The chain employs TRBV9 and TRBJ1-5; a possible D gene is TRBD1 (5 bases). Germline lookup yields CDR1 SGDLS and CDR2 YYNGEE. Trimming stripped 4 bases from V and 0 bases from J, with 11 bases between. This CDR3 spans 15 amino acids. The CDR3 DNA reads as TGTGCCAGCAGCCCCGGGACGGGTAGCAATCAGCCCCAGCATTTT. Its protein product is CASSPGTGSNQPQHF.

This clone was recorded once. The chain links TRBV5-1 to TRBJ2-1, with TRBD1 as a possible D gene (5 bases). The CDR3 has 17 residues. The germline CDR1 and CDR2 sequences are SGHRS and YFSETQ. V dropped 3 bases and J dropped 6 bases, with 22 bases sitting between them. The CDR3 loop reads CASSSGEVRVGFNEQFF. The DNA for the CDR3 is TGCGCCAGCAGCTCTGGAGAGGTCAGGGTGGGTTTCAATGAGCAGTTCTTC.

This clone was picked up a small number of times. This same CDR3 is encoded by further DNA sequences in the sample. This chain connects TRBV9 to TRBJ2-7, with TRBD1 matching over 8 bases. J lost 3 bases, V lost 3 bases, and 2 bases had no gene match. In germline, CDR1 is SGDLS, CDR2 YYNGEE. The CDR3 has 13 amino acids. The CDR3 region has the DNA TGTGCCAGCAGCGGGGGGACAGGCTACGAGCAGTACTTC. Translating it yields CASSGGTGYEQYF.

This clone occurred once. This CDR3 reads CANYREGYTF. CDR3 nucleotide sequence: TGTGCCAACTACAGGGAGGGCTACACCTTC. The J gene is TRBJ1-2, the V gene TRBV6-1, with D tentatively TRBD1 (6 bases). Germline values: CDR1 MNHNS, CDR2 SASEGT. Trimming removed 10 bases at V and 8 bases at J, with 11 bases between. The length of the CDR3 is 10 residues.

V and J are TRBV7-2 and TRBJ2-1; 9 bases align to TRBD2. The CDR3 extends over 17 amino acids. The J segment lost 4 bases and the V segment lost 5 bases, leaving 12 bases of the junction unmatched. The germline CDR1 and CDR2 sequences are SGHTA and FQGNSA. CDR3 region: CASSPGWAGGGYNEQFF. CDR3 DNA: TGTGCCAGCAGCCCTGGTTGGGCGGGAGGGGGTTACAATGAGCAGTTCTTC.

CDR3 nucleotide sequence: TGTGCCAGCAGCAAGCGACACTTCTTAGCGGGCATTCAGTACTTC. Its translation is CASSKRHFLAGIQYF. The V call is TRBV21-1, the J call TRBJ2-4; the D call in the table, TRBD2, was not verified against the DNA. TRBV21-1 is classified as a pseudogene. The CDR3 is 15 residues long.

The V call is TRBV7-6, the J call TRBJ2-1; TRBD2 matches 8 bases. Germline assignment: CDR1 SGHVS and CDR2 FNYEAQ. Trimming at V came to 2 bases and at J to 8 bases, leaving 8 bases not matched to a gene. The CDR3 runs 15 residues. The CDR3 region is CASSLTGLDWDEQFF. As DNA, the CDR3 is TGTGCCAGCAGCTTAACGGGACTAGACTGGGATGAGCAGTTCTTC.

This sequence joins TRBV21-1 and TRBJ2-5; the D segment call TRBD2 is taken from the table without a DNA check. TRBV21-1 is tagged as a pseudogene. This CDR3 spans 16 amino acids. The CDR3 nucleotides read TGTGCCAGCAGCATCGAGACGGCTAGCTGGAGGAAGACCCAGTACTTC. Its protein is CASSIETASWRKTQYF.

Here the CDR3 reads CASTINKIAGGPSGEQFF. The DNA of the CDR3 is TGTGCCAGCACCATAAATAAGATAGCGGGAGGGCCATCCGGTGAGCAGTTCTTC. The chain has TRBV27 and TRBJ2-1, with TRBD2 identical over 11 bases. Trimming cost V 7 bases and J 9 bases; bases outside gene matches: 20. The CDR3 totals 18 residues. Germline CDR1 and CDR2: MNHEY and SMNVEV (reference sequence).

This chain connects TRBV7-8 to TRBJ1-2, with TRBD1 matching 7 bases. Germline CDR1 and CDR2: SGHVS and FQNEAQ. J lost 6 bases, V lost 3 bases, and 7 bases had no gene match. The CDR3 has 14 amino acids. For the CDR3, the DNA is TGTGCCAGCAGCTTGTTTGAGGGGGCGCATGGCTACACCTTC. Its protein is CASSLFEGAHGYTF.

The chain uses TRBV5-1 and TRBJ2-1; 12 bases match TRBD1. The CDR3 sequence is 18 residues long. Per the germline V gene, CDR1 is SGHRS and CDR2 is YFSETQ. The junction had 15 bases not matched to a gene; V was cut back by 4 bases and J by 7 bases. CDR3 in amino acids: CASSLPHTGTGGQNEQFF. CDR3 DNA: TGCGCCAGCAGCCTACCCCACACCGGGACAGGGGGCCAGAATGAGCAGTTCTTC.

The V call is TRBV9, the J call TRBJ1-5, with a possible D match to TRBD1 (5 bases). The CDR3 covers 15 residues. Trimming cost V 4 bases and J 5 bases, with 16 bases left between them. Germline-derived CDR1 and CDR2 are SGDLS and YYNGEE. CDR3 DNA: TGTGCCAGCAGCAATACAGGTAGTCCTGATCAGCCCCAGCATTTT. Its translation: CASSNTGSPDQPQHF.

This sequence joins TRBV7-9 and TRBJ2-3, with D hard to call. Trimming took 8 bases from V and 6 from J, leaving 9 bases between them. This CDR3 region has 11 residues. Germline loops: CDR1 SEHNR, CDR2 FQNEAQ (reference sequence). CDR3 sequence reads: CASLFLDTQYF. The CDR3 DNA is TGTGCCAGCTTGTTCCTTGATACGCAGTATTTT.

This clone was observed a single time. The rearrangement links TRBV5-6 to TRBJ2-1; TRBD2 might be the D (5 bases). V was cut by 0 bases and J by 0 bases, with 10 bases left in between. CDR1 is SGHDT and CDR2 is YYEEEE in the germline V gene. CDR3 size: 16 residues. CDR3 in amino acids: CASSLGERSSYNEQFF. DNA of the CDR3: TGTGCCAGCAGCTTGGGGGAGCGATCCTCCTACAATGAGCAGTTCTTC.

The chain carries TRBV19 and TRBJ2-7; D ambiguous. V was cut by 2 bases and J by 1 base, with 9 bases left in between. This CDR3 is 14 amino acids long. The germline CDR1 and CDR2 sequences are LNHDA and SQIVND (reference sequence). CDR3 residues: CASSITQNSYEQYF. CDR3 nucleotides: TGTGCCAGTAGTATAACACAGAATTCCTACGAGCAGTACTTC. The full variable domain, its missing parts supplied by reference TRBV19 and TRBJ2-7, is DGGITQSPKYLFRKEGQNVTLSCEQNLNHDAMYWYRQDPGQGLRLIYYSQIVNDFQKGDIAEGYSVSREKKESFPLTVTSAQKNPTAFYLCASSITQNSYEQYFGPGTRLTVT.

This sequence joins TRBV21-1 and TRBJ2-4. TRBV21-1 is a documented pseudogene. The CDR3 has 16 amino acids. The CDR3, as DNA: TGTGCCAGCAGGACCTTGGCCACGCTAGCCAAAAACATTCAGTACTTC. Protein sequence: CASRTLATLAKNIQYF.

The rearrangement joins TRBV29-1 to TRBJ2-1; D unclear. CDR1 SQVTM and CDR2 ANQGSEA come from the germline V gene. V gave up 2 bases and J gave up 2 bases, with 16 bases separating them. This CDR3 is built from 16 residues. The CDR3 is CSVELVASTAYNEQFF. DNA for the CDR3: TGCAGCGTTGAATTAGTAGCAAGTACGGCCTACAATGAGCAGTTCTTC.

The chain has TRBV19 and TRBJ1-3; D ambiguous. Germline CDR1 and CDR2: LNHDA and SQIVND (reference sequence). This CDR3 spans 13 amino acids. The V and J ends lost 4 bases and 2 bases respectively, with 6 bases between them. The CDR3 is CASSSATGNTIYF. CDR3 nucleotides: TGTGCCAGTAGTAGCGCCACTGGAAACACCATATATTTT.

The chain has TRBV28 and TRBJ2-1, with unresolved D. The CDR3 is 15 amino acids. Trimming took 2 bases from V and 7 from J, leaving 15 bases between them. The germline CDR1 and CDR2 sequences are MDHEN and SYDVKM. CDR3 nucleotides: TGTGCCAGCAGTTTAAGCTTTGGGGTTCGGAATGAGCAGTTCTTC. This encodes CASSLSFGVRNEQFF.

J is TRBJ2-1 and V is TRBV9; D perhaps matches TRBD2 (6 bases). The CDR3 is made up of 13 amino acids. CDR1 and CDR2 from the germline V gene are SGDLS and YYNGEE. Trimming took 5 bases from V and 2 from J, leaving 8 bases between them. The CDR3 region has the DNA TGTGCCAGCAGTCGGGGGACCTACAATGAGCAGTTCTTC. Protein: CASSRGTYNEQFF.

V gene TRBV27 combines with J gene TRBJ2-7, with D unresolved. Germline V gene data show CDR1 as MNHEY and CDR2 as SMNVEV (reference sequence). The V and J ends lost 6 bases and 4 bases respectively, with 19 bases between them. The CDR3 loop spans 15 amino acids. Written as DNA, the CDR3 is TGTGCCAGCAGGCCAGACTGGGCTAATTTGTACGAGCAGTACTTC. Its translation: CASRPDWANLYEQYF.

The chain couples TRBV19 to TRBJ2-7; D is undetermined. Germline CDR1 is LNHDA and CDR2 is SQIVND (reference sequence). Trimming pared 5 bases from V and 3 bases from J, leaving 17 bases between. The CDR3 has 15 amino acids. The CDR3: CASSRQDGVVYEQYF. The CDR3 DNA sequence: TGTGCCAGTAGTCGCCAGGACGGAGTTGTCTACGAGCAGTACTTC.

This clone was recorded only once. This chain connects TRBV5-1 to TRBJ2-1, with a weak D call TRBD1 (6 bases). Per germline, CDR1 SGHRS and CDR2 YFSETQ. The CDR3 consists of 12 residues. With 4 bases removed from V and 8 bases from J, the gap between germline ends came to 10 bases. CDR3 DNA sequence: TGCGCCAGCAGCGTAAACAGGGATGAGCAGTTCTTC. Amino acid sequence: CASSVNRDEQFF.

This chain uses TRBV5-6 with TRBJ1-5; D may be TRBD1 (5 bases). Deletions cut 1 base from V and 2 bases from J, with 7 bases between. CDR3 size: 14 residues. From germline, CDR1 is SGHDT and CDR2 YYEEEE. The CDR3 region is CASSLFRGNQPQHF. Written as DNA, the CDR3 is TGTGCCAGCAGCTTGTTCAGGGGCAATCAGCCCCAGCATTTT.

V is TRBV7-9 and J is TRBJ2-3; no firm D call. V lost 8 bases to trimming and J lost 0 bases, with 15 bases between them. CDR1 is SEHNR and CDR2 is FQNEAQ in the germline V gene (reference sequence). The CDR3 covers 15 residues. The CDR3 region has the DNA TGTGCCAGCCCTTTGGACGGTCCTAGCACAGATACGCAGTATTTT. Translated: CASPLDGPSTDTQYF.